One sample yielded the 10 T cell receptor beta chains listed below, sequenced in a study of T cell responses to AZD1222 COVID-19 vaccine. Method: immunoSEQ multiplex PCR; TCRdb's copy keeps in-frame clones and lacks some. The sample consists of some 150,000 clones, around 89% of them appearing once. This specimen consisted of peripheral blood, obtained 28 days after the second AZD1222 dose. All receptors come from an adult who received the AZD1222 COVID-19 vaccine.

This chain joins TRBV5-1 and TRBJ2-1, with 7 bases that match TRBD1. Germline trimming cut 3 bases from V and 4 bases from J; bases unmatched to any gene: 7. This CDR3 spans 15 amino acids. In germline, CDR1 is SGHRS, CDR2 YFSETQ. The CDR3 sequence: CASSSTGDEYNEQFF. The CDR3 nucleotides read TGCGCCAGCAGCTCCACAGGGGATGAATACAATGAGCAGTTCTTC.

In this sample, this clone turned up once. The chain carries TRBV13 and TRBJ1-4; D ambiguous. Germline V lookup: CDR1 PRHDT, CDR2 FYEKMQ (reference sequence). The CDR3 covers 14 residues. Deletions cut 4 bases from V and 8 bases from J, with 14 bases between. The CDR3 region has the DNA TGTGCCAGCAGCTCTACGGGTATTGGGGAAAAACTGTTTTTT. It translates to CASSSTGIGEKLFF.

V and J are TRBV5-6 and TRBJ2-5; 7 nucleotides align to TRBD1. The CDR3 length is 16 residues. The germline V gene encodes CDR1 SGHDT and CDR2 YYEEEE. The ends lost 4 bases at V and 1 base at J; junction bases unmatched: 10. The CDR3 loop reads CASSMYRGSGQETQYF. In DNA form, the CDR3 reads TGTGCCAGCAGCATGTACAGGGGTTCGGGCCAAGAGACCCAGTACTTC.

The V call is TRBV5-1, the J call TRBJ1-5, with D unclear. This CDR3 comprises 16 residues. V was pared by 0 bases and J by 0 bases, with 10 bases between. Germline V gives CDR1 SGHRS, CDR2 YFSETQ. The CDR3 reads CASSLGTGDSNQPQHF. The DNA for the CDR3 is TGCGCCAGCAGCTTGGGTACCGGAGATAGCAATCAGCCCCAGCATTTT.

The chain has TRBV6-2 or TRBV6-3 and TRBJ1-4; no firm D call. V was shortened by 0 bases and J by 5 bases, with 10 bases between the two germline ends. There are 15 residues in the CDR3. Germline lookup yields CDR1 MNHEY and CDR2 SVGEGT. Here the CDR3 DNA reads TGTGCCAGCAGTTACTCGAGACGGATGAATGAAAAACTGTTTTTT. Protein: CASSYSRRMNEKLFF.

The chain has TRBV5-1 and TRBJ1-4, with D possibly being TRBD1 (6 bases). The CDR3 runs 14 residues. The germline V gene encodes CDR1 SGHRS and CDR2 YFSETQ. Trimming pared 4 bases from V and 3 bases from J, leaving 10 bases between. This CDR3 reads CASSRQEPNEKLFF. CDR3 nucleotide sequence: TGCGCCAGCAGCCGACAGGAGCCTAATGAAAAACTGTTTTTT.

The sample holds one count of this clone. This sequence joins TRBV30 and TRBJ2-1; 8 nucleotides align to TRBD1. The CDR3 is 11 residues long. Trimming took 5 bases from V and 6 from J; bases not matched to a gene: 0. Germline CDR1 is GTSNPN and CDR2 is SVGIG (reference sequence). CDR3 DNA: TGTGCCTGGGACAGGGGCAATGAGCAGTTCTTC. Protein: CAWDRGNEQFF.

The chain is built from TRBV7-9 and TRBJ2-1; D call uncertain. V gave up 5 bases and J gave up 1 base, with 15 bases separating them. The length of the CDR3 is 16 residues. Germline-derived CDR1 and CDR2 are SEHNR and FQNEAQ (reference sequence). The CDR3 protein is CASSIGRAVSYNEQFF. The CDR3 DNA sequence: TGTGCCAGCAGCATAGGTAGGGCCGTGTCCTACAATGAGCAGTTCTTC.

The chain combines TRBV2 with TRBJ1-1, with D tentatively TRBD1 (6 bases). Looked up from germline, CDR1 is SNHLY and CDR2 is FYNNEI. V was shortened by 7 bases and J by 2 bases, with 11 bases between the two germline ends. This CDR3 comprises 13 residues. The CDR3 region is CASTLGANTEAFF. In DNA, the CDR3 is TGTGCCAGCACCCTGGGGGCTAACACTGAAGCTTTCTTT.

This clone was detected once. The chain links TRBV27 to TRBJ2-1; 9 nucleotides agree with TRBD2. V dropped 4 bases and J dropped 7; count of bases not matched to a gene: 14. The CDR3 contains 17 residues. Germline V gene sequence: CDR1 MNHEY, CDR2 SMNVEV (reference sequence). In nucleotides, the CDR3 is TGTGCCAGCAGTTCCTCGGGGGTAGCGGGGGATTTGAATGAGCAGTTCTTC. It is translated as CASSSSGVAGDLNEQFF.